These 22 T cell receptor beta chains came from one sample sequenced in a study of shared clonotypes between healthy human individuals. Here immunoSEQ multiplex PCR was the method, and the copy in TCRdb shows in-frame clones only, minus some. The profile shows 2 million to 2.5 million clones, 85% to 95% of them singletons. Naive CD8 cells lacked CD45RO and underwent positive selection for CCR7, leaving out terminally differentiated effector memory CD45RA+ cells. What was sequenced was naive CD8+ T cells from PBMCs. These receptors were obtained from a man younger than 35 in good health. Some clones in this sample may be carry-over from other donors' samples.

The genes are TRBV27 and TRBJ2-7, with 10 bases fitting TRBD1. V dropped 0 bases and J dropped 4; count of bases not matched to a gene: 9. Germline V gene lookup returns CDR1 MNHEY and CDR2 SMNVEV (reference sequence). The CDR3 length is 17 residues. For the CDR3, the DNA is TGTGCCAGCAGTTTATCGATCGGGACAGGGGTGAAGTACGAGCAGTACTTC. Translating gives CASSLSIGTGVKYEQYF.

The chain carries TRBV2 and TRBJ2-7, with 10 bases identical to TRBD2. V was pared by 4 bases and J by 3 bases, with 3 bases of the junction left unmatched. The CDR3 loop spans 14 amino acids. Germline assignment: CDR1 SNHLY and CDR2 FYNNEI. The CDR3 nucleotides are TGTGCCAGCAGTGTGCCTAGCGGGAGCTACGAGCAGTACTTC. Translation gives CASSVPSGSYEQYF.

The V gene is TRBV18, the J gene TRBJ2-2; D remains ambiguous. The CDR3 has 16 residues. Per the germline V gene, CDR1 is KGHSH and CDR2 is LQKENI. V lost 2 bases to trimming and J lost 3 bases, with 13 bases between them. The CDR3 region is CASSPDEWWDTGELFF. The CDR3 nucleotides are TGTGCCAGCTCACCAGACGAGTGGTGGGACACCGGGGAGCTGTTTTTT.

The chain uses TRBV4-3 and TRBJ2-2, with 7 bases identical to TRBD2. The CDR3 contains 17 residues. V lost 0 bases to trimming and J lost 7 bases; unmatched junction nucleotides: 11. The germline V gene encodes CDR1 LGHNA and CDR2 YSLEER. CDR3 nucleotide sequence: TGCGCCAGCAGCCAAGATAGGGGTCGGGAGGTAAACGGGGAGCTGTTTTTT. Protein sequence: CASSQDRGREVNGELFF.

This chain connects TRBV7-9 to TRBJ1-4, with a possible D match to TRBD1 (5 bases). V was trimmed by 5 bases and J by 3 bases, leaving 13 bases between them. Looked up from germline, CDR1 is SEHNR and CDR2 is FQNEAQ (reference sequence). There are 15 residues in the CDR3. The CDR3 DNA is TGTGCCAGCAGCGGAAGAGGGGATTCTAATGAAAAACTGTTTTTT. It codes for CASSGRGDSNEKLFF.

This clone was recorded once. The chain carries TRBV10-3 and TRBJ2-2; 9 bases match TRBD2. With 6 bases clipped from V and 4 bases from J, the junction kept 18 bases outside the gene matches. This CDR3 has 19 residues. The V gene's germline CDR1 is ENHRY and CDR2 SYGVKD. CDR3 sequence (DNA): TGTGCCATCAGGGCCGGGTTAGCGGGAGAAAGGTACGGCACCGGGGAGCTGTTTTTT. As protein: CAIRAGLAGERYGTGELFF.

The rearrangement joins TRBV7-9 to TRBJ2-7; D uncertain. Germline V CDR1 and CDR2: SEHNR, FQNEAQ (reference sequence). V gave up 2 bases and J gave up 4 bases, with 15 bases separating them. The CDR3 extends over 15 amino acids. CDR3 protein: CASSLTSTLVYEQYF. In nucleotides, the CDR3 is TGTGCCAGCAGCTTAACGTCTACTCTGGTTTACGAGCAGTACTTC.

This chain connects TRBV9 to TRBJ2-3, with 7 bases aligning to TRBD2. The CDR3 covers 14 residues. Germline assignment: CDR1 SGDLS and CDR2 YYNGEE. Losses at the gene ends were 4 bases for V and 1 base for J; bases not matched to a gene: 3. The CDR3 DNA is TGTGCCAGCAGCCCGAGCGGGGGCACAGATACGCAGTATTTT. Residues: CASSPSGGTDTQYF.

In DNA, the CDR3 is TGTGCCACCGCGACTAGTAGGAACACTGAAGCTTTCTTT. Translating gives CATATSRNTEAFF. The chain links TRBV15 to TRBJ1-1; D call uncertain. The V and J ends lost 8 bases and 1 base respectively, with 11 bases between them. Per the germline V gene, CDR1 is LNHNV and CDR2 is YYDKDF (reference sequence). The CDR3 totals 13 residues.

This rearrangement joins TRBV13 to TRBJ1-1; no definite D call. V gave up 0 bases and J gave up 10 bases, with 12 bases separating them. CDR3 length: 13 amino acids. From germline, CDR1 is PRHDT and CDR2 FYEKMQ (reference sequence). The CDR3 sequence: CASSLGARIGAFF. Written as DNA, the CDR3 is TGTGCCAGCAGCTTAGGCGCGCGGATCGGAGCTTTCTTT.

The rearrangement links TRBV27 to TRBJ1-2; possibly TRBD1 for D (6 bases). Looked up from germline, CDR1 is MNHEY and CDR2 is SMNVEV (reference sequence). The CDR3 contains 15 residues. V was clipped by 5 bases and J by 8 bases, with 21 bases between them. CDR3 nucleotides: TGTGCCAGCAGTCCCCGGGACACGGGGCGTCCGGGCTACACCTTC. Encoded protein: CASSPRDTGRPGYTF.

This clone was picked up a small number of times. V usage is TRBV28 and J usage is TRBJ1-5; 7 nucleotides agree with TRBD1. From germline, CDR1 is MDHEN and CDR2 SYDVKM. V lost 5 bases, J lost 7 bases, and 5 bases stayed unmatched. The CDR3 totals 13 residues. In DNA, the CDR3 is TGTGCCAGCAGTCACAGGGGTGGCCAGCCCCAGCATTTT. Translated, it gives CASSHRGGQPQHF.

About this clone: The same CDR3 also results from other DNA sequences found in this sample. The CDR3 DNA reads as TGTGCCAGCAGCGTTGGGCCAGATACGCAGTATTTT. Translating it yields CASSVGPDTQYF. J is TRBJ2-3 and V is TRBV9, with D hard to call. This CDR3 is built from 12 residues. V lost 2 bases, J lost 4 bases, and 5 bases lay in between. From germline, CDR1 is SGDLS and CDR2 YYNGEE.

The chain joins TRBV13 to TRBJ2-7; no firm D call. Trimming stripped 0 bases from V and 2 bases from J, with 8 bases between. This CDR3 has 14 residues. Germline V lookup: CDR1 PRHDT, CDR2 FYEKMQ (reference sequence). The CDR3 coding sequence is TGTGCCAGCAGCTTAGGGAGCAGGACCTACGAGCAGTACTTC. Translation gives CASSLGSRTYEQYF.

As concerns this clone: The sample contains more than one DNA sequence encoding this CDR3. The rearrangement joins TRBV27 to TRBJ1-2, with 10 positions matching TRBD1. Unmatched junction bases numbered 2, after V lost 6 bases and J lost 4 bases. This CDR3 region has 13 residues. The germline gives CDR1 MNHEY, CDR2 SMNVEV (reference sequence). This chain's CDR3 is CASRDRGGYGYTF. CDR3 nucleotide sequence: TGTGCCAGCAGGGACAGGGGGGGCTATGGCTACACCTTC.

The chain links TRBV29-1 to TRBJ2-3; 7 nucleotides line up with TRBD1. The CDR3 is 13 amino acids. Looked up from germline, CDR1 is SQVTM and CDR2 is ANQGSEA. The junction had 7 bases not matched to a gene; V was cut back by 6 bases and J by 4 bases. Here the CDR3 reads CSVPTGLPDTQYF. The CDR3 DNA is TGCAGCGTCCCGACAGGGCTGCCAGATACGCAGTATTTT.

This chain connects TRBV10-2 to TRBJ2-7; D unresolved. Trimming pared 0 bases from V and 4 bases from J, leaving 16 bases between. Germline CDR1 is WSHSY and CDR2 is SAAADI. The CDR3 totals 16 residues. This CDR3 is CASSESTAPKGYEQYF. The CDR3 nucleotides read TGCGCCAGCAGTGAGTCGACGGCTCCCAAAGGGTACGAGCAGTACTTC.

The CDR3 sequence: CASSSNLWGGTYEQYF. The CDR3 nucleotides are TGTGCCAGCAGCTCTAACCTGTGGGGGGGAACCTACGAGCAGTACTTC. The chain combines TRBV7-8 with TRBJ2-7, with 7 bases aligning to TRBD2. Trimming at V came to 4 bases and at J to 2 bases, leaving 11 bases not matched to a gene. The CDR3 is made up of 16 amino acids. Germline values: CDR1 SGHVS, CDR2 FQNEAQ.

This clone was found a few times. The chain couples TRBV29-1 to TRBJ1-1, with TRBD1 identical over 7 bases. The CDR3 spans 14 residues. The trim removed 6 bases at V and 1 base at J, leaving 8 bases unmatched. Germline CDR1 is SQVTM and CDR2 is ANQGSEA. The CDR3 region is CSVRDRQGNTEAFF. The CDR3 bases are TGCAGCGTAAGGGACAGACAAGGGAACACTGAAGCTTTCTTT.

This rearrangement joins TRBV12-5 to TRBJ1-2; 7 nucleotides align to TRBD1. CDR3 length equals 14 residues. The V gene end was trimmed by 1 base and the J gene end by 4 bases; junction bases not matched to a gene: 3. The germline V gene has CDR1 LGHNT and CDR2 FRNRAP. The CDR3 DNA sequence: TGTGCTAGTGGTTTGGGAGGGACAGCCTATGGCTACACCTTC. Translation gives CASGLGGTAYGYTF.

The gene calls are TRBV4-1 and TRBJ2-5, with D possibly called TRBD1 or TRBD2 (5 bases each). Germline V lookup: CDR1 MGHRA, CDR2 YSYEKL. The CDR3 contains 18 residues. V was clipped by 2 bases and J by 5 bases, with 24 bases between them. The DNA for the CDR3 is TGCGCCAGCAGCCAAAGTACCCATTGGGGGAATAGAATTGAGACCCAGTACTTC. Translated, it gives CASSQSTHWGNRIETQYF.

In nucleotides, the CDR3 is TGTGCCAGCAGCGAAGCCGACAGGGAGGTGTACGAGCAGTACTTC. Its protein is CASSEADREVYEQYF. The chain uses TRBV5-8 and TRBJ2-7, with a weak D call TRBD1 (7 bases). Deletions cut 4 bases from V and 4 bases from J, with 18 bases between. The CDR3 covers 15 residues. Germline V gene data show CDR1 as SGHTS and CDR2 as YDEGEE. The full variable domain, rest sourced from reference TRBV5-8 and TRBJ2-7, is EAGVTQSPTHLIKTRGQQATLRCSPISGHTSVYWYQQALGLGLQFLLWYDEGEERNRGNFPPRFSGRQFPNYSSELNVNALELEDSALYLCASSEADREVYEQYFGPGTRLTVT.